The next 23 T cell receptor beta chains were all read from a single sample in a study of T cells expressing NK-cell markers. TCRdb re-called the 5' RACE reads and gives one entry per CDR3 protein, without DNA. The sample data list approximately 550,000 distinct CDR3 sequences. Sequenced: blood T cells: a sorted CD56 or NKG2C T cell subset, CD4+ or CD8+ T cells, or bulk PBMC T cells (not recorded which). Receptors originate from a man between 18 and 35 years old in good health.

The rearrangement joins TRBV7-9 to TRBJ1-2; as DNA is missing, the TRBD1 call by TCRdb cannot be tested. In germline, CDR1 is SEHNR, CDR2 FQNEAQ (reference sequence). CDR3 length: 17 residues. The CDR3 loop is CASSPLRSAGWDDGYTF.

The V gene is TRBV6-4, the J gene TRBJ1-2. Germline assignment: CDR1 MRHNA and CDR2 SNTAGT. CDR3 size: 13 residues. CDR3 residues: CASSDSTNYGYTF.

V and J are TRBV9 and TRBJ2-6. The CDR3 is 14 amino acids. CDR1 and CDR2 from the germline V gene are SGDLS and YYNGEE. The CDR3 reads CASSDSAGANVLTF.

The genes are TRBV5-1 and TRBJ2-3; TCRdb's D call, TRBD1, is unchecked because there is no DNA. The CDR3 spans 16 residues. Germline CDR1 is SGHRS and CDR2 is YFSETQ. The CDR3 here is CASSLALGQGADTQYF. The full variable domain, rest sourced from reference TRBV5-1 and TRBJ2-3, is KAGVTQTPRYLIKTRGQQVTLSCSPISGHRSVSWYQQTPGQGLQFLFEYFSETQRNKGNFPGRFSGRQFSNSRSEMNVSTLELGDSALYLCASSLALGQGADTQYFGPGTRLTVL.

The CDR3 is CSADRGWRETQYF. The gene calls are TRBV29-1 and TRBJ2-5; TCRdb selects TRBD1, and the lack of DNA leaves this call unchecked. Per germline, CDR1 SQVTM and CDR2 ANQGSEA. The CDR3 loop spans 13 amino acids.

The chain employs TRBV7-9 and TRBJ2-6; TCRdb reports TRBD1, a call that lacks DNA to check it against. The length of the CDR3 is 19 residues. Germline V CDR1 and CDR2: SEHNR, FQNEAQ (reference sequence). CDR3 in amino acids: CASSSPTGGDFSGANVLTF.

The V gene is TRBV28, the J gene TRBJ2-2; TCRdb gives TRBD2 as the D gene, but with no DNA this cannot be confirmed. The CDR3 length is 18 residues. Looked up from germline, CDR1 is MDHEN and CDR2 is SYDVKM. The CDR3 is CASSVTSGSVANTGELFF.

The chain has TRBV24-1 and TRBJ2-1; TCRdb indicates TRBD1, and absent DNA this call remains unverified. This CDR3 spans 13 amino acids. Germline V CDR1 and CDR2: KGHDR, SFDVKD. The CDR3: CATSEAGGNEQFF.

This chain links TRBV6-5 with TRBJ2-2. CDR1 MNHEY and CDR2 SVGAGI come from the germline V gene. The CDR3 spans 16 residues. CDR3 region: CASSYGLGRRTGELFF.

The genes are TRBV24-1 and TRBJ2-3; lacking DNA, the TRBD1 call made by TCRdb goes unchecked. The length of the CDR3 is 14 residues. Germline-derived CDR1 and CDR2 are KGHDR and SFDVKD. CDR3 in amino acids: CATSVAGSPDTQYF.

The rearrangement links TRBV5-6 to TRBJ1-4. Germline V gives CDR1 SGHDT, CDR2 YYEEEE. CDR3 size: 14 residues. CDR3 region: CASSLGLQNEKLFF.

V is TRBV12-3 or TRBV12-4 and J is TRBJ1-3. This CDR3 is built from 15 residues. The CDR3 here is CASSPSGGPGNTIYF.

CDR3 amino acids: CSASGGLNTQYF. The chain has TRBV20-1 and TRBJ2-3; the TCRdb D gene call, TRBD2, has no DNA to confirm it. The germline gives CDR1 DFQATT, CDR2 SNEGSKA (reference sequence). CDR3 length equals 12 residues.

This chain joins TRBV20-1 and TRBJ1-1; TCRdb calls TRBD1, which cannot be checked without DNA. The CDR3 extends over 13 amino acids. CDR1 is DFQATT, CDR2 SNEGSKA, per germline (reference sequence). The CDR3 protein is CSAGGQGLHEAFF.

The rearrangement uses TRBV5-5 and TRBJ2-7; with no DNA, the TCRdb D assignment of TRBD1 cannot be verified. This CDR3 contains 15 residues. Per germline, CDR1 SGHKS and CDR2 YYEKEE (reference sequence). The CDR3: CASSLAGTGLYEQYF.

The chain is built from TRBV5-1 and TRBJ1-4; TCRdb's D call, TRBD1, is unchecked because there is no DNA. Germline values: CDR1 SGHRS, CDR2 YFSETQ. CDR3 length: 14 residues. CDR3 loop: CASSLEGGFGKLFF.

This chain uses TRBV10-3 with TRBJ2-5; TCRdb outputs TRBD1, but without DNA this stays unchecked. The CDR3 sequence is 14 residues long. Germline values: CDR1 ENHRY, CDR2 SYGVKD. The CDR3 loop is CAISESGTEETQYF.

The chain is built from TRBV5-6 and TRBJ2-5. CDR1 SGHDT and CDR2 YYEEEE come from the germline V gene. This CDR3 has 13 residues. The chain's CDR3 is CASSNQVGETQYF.

The rearrangement uses TRBV20-1 and TRBJ2-7; TCRdb's D call, TRBD1, is unchecked because there is no DNA. The CDR3 extends over 12 amino acids. Germline assignment: CDR1 DFQATT and CDR2 SNEGSKA (reference sequence). The CDR3 loop reads CSAALGAGEQYF.

This sequence joins TRBV9 and TRBJ1-1; TCRdb reports TRBD1, a call that lacks DNA to check it against. The germline CDR1 and CDR2 sequences are SGDLS and YYNGEE. The CDR3 has 18 amino acids. CDR3 amino acids: CASSVTLTGTGGWTEAFF.

The rearrangement uses TRBV20-1 and TRBJ2-2; the D call of TRBD1 rests on TCRdb alone, since no DNA is present to check it. The CDR3 extends over 15 amino acids. Per germline, CDR1 DFQATT and CDR2 SNEGSKA (reference sequence). CDR3: CSASTHRSIHGELFF.

The chain uses TRBV6-5 and TRBJ1-3. The CDR3 covers 16 residues. CDR1 and CDR2 (germline): MNHEY, SVGAGI. CDR3 residues: CASSSREGRPGNTIYF.

The rearrangement links TRBV10-2 to TRBJ2-1; with no DNA, the TCRdb D assignment of TRBD1 cannot be verified. The germline gives CDR1 WSHSY, CDR2 SAAADI. The CDR3 covers 14 residues. The CDR3 sequence: CASSERTVYNEQFF.